The TCR beta chain under discussion was sequenced for a study of siplizumab effects on memory and regulatory T cells. This CDR3 has 13 residues. J gave up 10 bases and V 6 bases, and 9 bases lay outside the gene matches. CDR1 LNHDA and CDR2 SQIVND come from the germline V gene (reference sequence). Produced via immunoSEQ multiplex PCR; TCRdb's table is partial and in-frame only. The sample consists of about 50,000 clones, roughly 84% of them appearing once. On this clone: Its antigen is not identified.

Broader study findings: About 80-95% of proliferating CD4+ or CD8+ clones had no assignable naive or memory phenotype. Proliferating Tregs in siplizumab cultures were never verified as suppressive. Naive T cells, seemingly more diverse than memory cells, seemed major alloresponse contributors.

The sample comprised naive CD8+ T cells sorted from blood. This chain connects TRBV19 to TRBJ2-1; 7 bases align to TRBD2. The sequence was obtained from a human donor in good health. CDR3 protein: CASSLLASREQFF. The CDR3 coding sequence is TGTGCCAGTAGCCTACTAGCGTCCAGGGAGCAGTTCTTC.